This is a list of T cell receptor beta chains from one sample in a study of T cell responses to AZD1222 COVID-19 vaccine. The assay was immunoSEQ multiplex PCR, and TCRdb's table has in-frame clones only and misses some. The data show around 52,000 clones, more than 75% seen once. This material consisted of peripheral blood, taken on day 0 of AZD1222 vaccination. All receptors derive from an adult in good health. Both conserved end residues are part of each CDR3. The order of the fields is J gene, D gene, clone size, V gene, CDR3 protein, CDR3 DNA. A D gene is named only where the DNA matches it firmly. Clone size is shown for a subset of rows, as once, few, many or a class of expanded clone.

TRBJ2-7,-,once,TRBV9,CASSASGTHAYEQYF,TGTGCCAGCAGCGCTTCCGGGACCCACGCCTACGAGCAGTACTTC
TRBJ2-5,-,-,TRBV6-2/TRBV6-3,CASSSLQETQYF,TGTGCCAGCAGCTCACTACAAGAGACCCAGTACTTC
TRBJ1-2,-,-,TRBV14,CASSKGPRVLDGYTF,TGTGCCAGCAGTAAGGGACCCAGGGTTTTGGATGGCTACACCTTC
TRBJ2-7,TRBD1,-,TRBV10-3,CAISESGGQGTYEQYF,TGTGCCATCAGTGAGTCGGGTGGACAGGGGACATACGAGCAGTACTTC
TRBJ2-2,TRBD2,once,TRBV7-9,CASSLAALAGEANTGELFF,TGTGCCAGCAGCTTAGCAGCGCTAGCGGGAGAGGCGAACACCGGGGAGCTGTTTTTT
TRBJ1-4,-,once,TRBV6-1,CASSEVLRGSPTNEKLFF,TGTGCCAGCAGTGAAGTCCTTCGGGGGTCACCAACTAATGAAAAACTGTTTTTT
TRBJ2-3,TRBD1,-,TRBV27,CASRATGDTQYF,TGTGCCAGCAGAGCGACAGGGGATACGCAGTATTTT
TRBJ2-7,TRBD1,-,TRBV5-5,CASSLWDSYEQYF,TGTGCCAGCAGCTTATGGGACAGCTACGAGCAGTACTTC
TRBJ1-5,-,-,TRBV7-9,CASSADRGQRGSNQPQHF,TGTGCCAGCAGCGCAGACCGCGGGCAAAGGGGAAGCAATCAGCCCCAGCATTTT
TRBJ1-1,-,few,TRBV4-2,CASSQVVKGPRGTEAFF,TGTGCCAGCAGCCAAGTAGTGAAGGGGCCGAGAGGGACTGAAGCTTTCTTT
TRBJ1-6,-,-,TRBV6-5,CASSYRENSRDSPLHF,TGTGCCAGCAGTTACAGGGAGAACTCTCGGGATTCACCCCTCCACTTT
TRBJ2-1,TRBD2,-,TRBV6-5,CASSRPSGLNNEQFF,TGTGCCAGCAGTCGGCCTAGCGGGCTTAACAATGAGCAGTTCTTC
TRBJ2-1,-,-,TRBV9,CASSVAPTRVGNNEQFF,TGTGCCAGCAGCGTAGCTCCGACTAGGGTGGGGAACAATGAGCAGTTCTTC
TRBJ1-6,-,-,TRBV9,CASSVGPGSDGSPLHF,TGTGCCAGCAGCGTAGGTCCGGGCAGCGACGGATCACCCCTCCACTTT
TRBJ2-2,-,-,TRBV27,CASGKPNTGELFF,TGTGCCAGCGGAAAACCGAACACCGGGGAGCTGTTTTTT
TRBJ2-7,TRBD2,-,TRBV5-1,CASSLEGGRFSYEQYF,TGCGCCAGCAGCTTGGAAGGCGGGAGATTCTCATACGAGCAGTACTTC
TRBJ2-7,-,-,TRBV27,CASAYGPRNEQYF,TGTGCCAGCGCCTACGGCCCGCGGAACGAGCAGTACTTC
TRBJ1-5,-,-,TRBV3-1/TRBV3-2,CASSQGRGGSQPQHF,TGTGCCAGCAGCCAAGGGCGGGGAGGTAGTCAGCCCCAGCATTTT
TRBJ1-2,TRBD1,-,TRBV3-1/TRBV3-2,CASSAGQVAGYTF,TGTGCCAGCAGCGCGGGACAGGTGGCCGGCTACACCTTC
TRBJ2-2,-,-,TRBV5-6,CASIRRALAPVRTGELFF,TGTGCCAGCATCCGGAGGGCTCTAGCGCCTGTCAGGACCGGGGAGCTGTTTTTT
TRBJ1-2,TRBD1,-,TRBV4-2,CASSQDRGQGIYGYTF,TGTGCCAGCAGCCAAGACCGAGGACAGGGGATATATGGCTACACCTTC
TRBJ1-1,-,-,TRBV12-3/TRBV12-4,CASSLGTEAFF,TGTGCCAGCAGTTTAGGGACTGAAGCTTTCTTT
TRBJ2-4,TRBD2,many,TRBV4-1,CASAGLAGGWLAKNIQYF,TGCGCCAGCGCCGGACTAGCGGGAGGGTGGCTAGCCAAAAACATTCAGTACTTC
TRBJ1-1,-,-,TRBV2,CASRYRFMNTEAFF,TGTGCCAGCAGGTATAGGTTCATGAACACTGAAGCTTTCTTT
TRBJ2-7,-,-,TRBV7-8,CASSVPFSGPGSYEQYF,TGTGCCAGCAGCGTCCCATTTTCTGGTCCGGGATCCTACGAGCAGTACTTC
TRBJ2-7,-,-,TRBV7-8,CASSLTYEQYF,TGTGCCAGCAGCCTCACCTACGAGCAGTACTTC
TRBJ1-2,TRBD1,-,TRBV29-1,CSVEEDRGGYGYTF,TGCAGCGTTGAAGAGGACAGGGGAGGCTATGGCTACACCTTC